The 14 T cell receptor beta chains presented below share a single source sample, sequenced in a study of siplizumab effects on memory and regulatory T cells. Profiling relied on immunoSEQ multiplex PCR, and the TCRdb table lists in-frame clones only, not all of them. The data show about 94,000 clones, roughly 94% seen once. Sequenced: non-Treg CD4+ T cells sorted from blood. The receptor set was obtained from a human donor in good health.

This rearrangement joins TRBV2 to TRBJ2-2; TRBD1 is a possible D gene (5 bases). Trimming stripped 1 base from V and 6 bases from J, with 12 bases between. This CDR3 has 15 amino acids. Germline V gene sequence: CDR1 SNHLY, CDR2 FYNNEI. CDR3 in DNA: TGTGCCAGCAGTGAAGTCGACAGAAGGTCCGGGGAGCTGTTTTTT. Translating gives CASSEVDRRSGELFF.

The rearrangement joins TRBV20-1 to TRBJ1-2; D not certain. Between the trimmed V and J ends, which lost 3 bases and 8 bases, there was a span of 10 bases. Germline CDR1 reads DFQATT; CDR2 reads SNEGSKA (reference sequence). This CDR3 comprises 11 residues. The CDR3 DNA is TGCAGTGCTAGTCTCCCCGGGGGCTACACCTTC. Protein product: CSASLPGGYTF.

J is TRBJ2-3 and V is TRBV29-1; 10 bases map to TRBD1. The germline CDR1 and CDR2 sequences are SQVTM and ANQGSEA. The CDR3 is 15 amino acids. The junction had 7 bases not matched to a gene; V was cut back by 1 base and J by 6 bases. The CDR3 spells CSVEVPDRGRDTQYF. DNA of the CDR3: TGCAGCGTTGAAGTACCCGACAGGGGGCGGGATACGCAGTATTTT.

This chain joins TRBV7-3 and TRBJ2-5; D is unresolved. CDR3 size: 13 residues. The germline CDR1 and CDR2 sequences are SGHTA and FQGTGA. Trimming pared 0 bases from V and 6 bases from J, leaving 8 bases between. The CDR3 coding sequence is TGTGCCAGCAGCTTAACAGAAAGTCAGACCCAGTACTTC. Amino acids: CASSLTESQTQYF. Combining the CDR3 with reference TRBV7-3 and TRBJ2-5 gives the whole variable domain GAGVSQTPSNKVTEKGKYVELRCDPISGHTALYWYRQSLGQGPEFLIYFQGTGAADDSGLPNDRFFAVRPEGSVSTLKIQRTERGDSAVYLCASSLTESQTQYFGPGTRLLVL.

The chain combines TRBV4-1 with TRBJ2-3, with 7 positions matching TRBD1. The CDR3 consists of 16 residues. V lost 2 bases and J lost 0; bases outside the gene matches: 5. The germline gives CDR1 MGHRA, CDR2 YSYEKL. CDR3 DNA: TGCGCCAGCAGCCAATCGGGACAGCCTAGCACAGATACGCAGTATTTT. Translated, it gives CASSQSGQPSTDTQYF.

The CDR3 is CASKWAENTEAFF. The DNA for the CDR3 is TGTGCCAGCAAGTGGGCCGAGAACACTGAAGCTTTCTTT. The chain uses TRBV2 and TRBJ1-1; D is unclear. V was trimmed by 7 bases and J by 1 base, leaving 10 bases between them. CDR1 and CDR2 (germline): SNHLY, FYNNEI. This CDR3 has 13 amino acids. The full variable domain, in which reference TRBV2 and TRBJ1-1 provide the parts outside the CDR3, is EPEVTQTPSHQVTQMGQEVILRCVPISNHLYFYWYRQILGQKVEFLVSFYNNEISEKSEIFDDQFSVERPDGSNFTLKIRSTKLEDSAMYFCASKWAENTEAFFGQGTRLTVV.

The rearrangement joins TRBV7-2 to TRBJ2-3; the D gene is possibly TRBD2 (5 bases). In germline, CDR1 is SGHTA, CDR2 FQGNSA. Trimming removed 2 bases from V and 4 bases from J, with 10 bases in between. The CDR3 contains 14 residues. The CDR3 loop reads CASSLNAGPDTQYF. CDR3 DNA sequence: TGTGCCAGCAGCTTAAACGCGGGTCCAGATACGCAGTATTTT.

CDR3 DNA: TGTGCCAGCCAAAGCGGTGGCAGGTATGGCTACACCTTC. Its translation: CASQSGGRYGYTF. The chain employs TRBV19 and TRBJ1-2; D not resolved. Trimming left V 9 bases short and J 5 bases short, with 16 bases between. This CDR3 has 13 amino acids. Germline V gene sequence: CDR1 LNHDA, CDR2 SQIVND (reference sequence).

This clone was observed a single time. The chain carries TRBV4-1 and TRBJ2-7; 7 nucleotides line up with TRBD2. Germline V gives CDR1 MGHRA, CDR2 YSYEKL. This CDR3 has 15 residues. J lost 2 bases, V lost 0 bases, and 4 bases had no gene match. CDR3 in DNA: TGCGCCAGCAGCCAAGATGGGGGGGTTCCCTACGAGCAGTACTTC. Its protein product is CASSQDGGVPYEQYF.

The V call is TRBV19, the J call TRBJ1-3; D gene uncertain. V shed 3 bases and J shed 1 base, with 7 bases lying between them. The CDR3 is made up of 14 amino acids. Per germline, CDR1 LNHDA and CDR2 SQIVND (reference sequence). CDR3: CASSIPGSGNTIYF. For the CDR3, the DNA is TGTGCCAGTAGTATCCCGGGGTCTGGAAACACCATATATTTT.

This clone is a singleton in its sample. This chain joins TRBV7-2 and TRBJ2-5, with 7 nucleotides matching TRBD2. J was trimmed by 2 bases and V by 3 bases; bases with no gene match: 6. CDR1 and CDR2 from the germline V gene are SGHTA and FQGNSA. The CDR3 covers 15 residues. The CDR3 region is CASSLRAGFQETQYF. The DNA of the CDR3 is TGTGCCAGCAGCTTGAGAGCGGGATTTCAAGAGACCCAGTACTTC.

The chain is built from TRBV15 and TRBJ2-1, with 9 positions matching TRBD2. The trim removed 0 bases at V and 9 bases at J, leaving 9 bases unmatched. CDR3 length: 16 residues. The germline V gene encodes CDR1 LNHNV and CDR2 YYDKDF (reference sequence). The CDR3, as DNA: TGTGCCACCAGCAGAGATCAAGGTAGCGGGAGAAGTGAGCAGTTCTTC. Translating it yields CATSRDQGSGRSEQFF.

V gene TRBV27 combines with J gene TRBJ1-6, with D possibly TRBD1 on 5 matching bases. Germline V lookup: CDR1 MNHEY, CDR2 SMNVEV (reference sequence). V lost 8 bases to trimming and J lost 7 bases, with 15 bases between them. CDR3 length equals 14 residues. CDR3 nucleotides: TGTGCCAGCTCGCGGCCAGGGACCAATTCACCCCTCCACTTT. Translating it yields CASSRPGTNSPLHF.

The chain links TRBV28 to TRBJ1-5; the D gene is possibly TRBD1 (5 bases). Between the trimmed V and J ends, which lost 4 bases and 6 bases, there was a span of 16 bases. Germline V gives CDR1 MDHEN, CDR2 SYDVKM. CDR3 length: 15 residues. This chain's CDR3 is CASSSPGRGSQPQHF. The CDR3 DNA follows: TGTGCCAGCAGTTCTCCGGGACGGGGGAGTCAGCCCCAGCATTTT.